This T cell receptor (beta chain) was profiled in a study of cytomegalovirus exposure and HLA in healthy donors. Study conclusions and caveats: Being indistinguishable, some V segments were excluded, TRBV6-2 and TRBV6-3 among them. Later genetic work tied a missense DCLRE1C variant to beta-chain V and J trimming.

In regard to this clone: The antigen remains unidentified.

Germline assignment: CDR1 SGHAT and CDR2 FQNNGV. The CDR3 is made up of 16 amino acids. V lost 5 bases to trimming and J lost 6 bases; unmatched junction nucleotides: 10. The primer mix had 60 Vbeta and 13 Jbeta primers. Sequenced by immunoSEQ multiplex PCR; TCRdb stores in-frame clones only, minus some. Listed are more than 200,000 clones; about 1% falls within the top ten. The rearrangement links TRBV11-2 to TRBJ2-7; 13 bases fit TRBD2. The receptor's source is a woman aged 30 to 39 in good health and CMV-seropositive. Sample: PBMCs. The CDR3 spells CASSTLGGLAGREQYF. The DNA of the CDR3 is TGTGCCAGCAGCACCCTTGGGGGACTAGCGGGACGCGAGCAGTACTTC.